The clone carrying this T cell receptor (beta chain) appeared many times. The data belong to a study of T cells in Graves' hyperthyroidism and ophthalmopathy. This CDR3 comprises 14 residues. Trimming took 8 bases from V and 0 from J, leaving 13 bases between them. Using RNA transcripts as the source, TCR beta CDR3 regions were amplified. HTBI primers were the set used in a first-round RT-PCR of the TCR CDR3. TCRdb passed the multiplex PCR reads through MiXCR, listing each CDR3 protein once. The sample lists 200,000 to 300,000 distinct CDR3 sequences, about 24% occurring once. The rearrangement joins TRBV12-3 or TRBV12-4 to TRBJ2-5, with a possible D match to TRBD2 (7 bases). The receptor comes from a woman between 35 and 50 years old with Graves' ophthalmopathy. Sample: blood. CDR3 bases: TGTGCCAGCTTGGGGGGGCCTTACCAAGAGACCCAGTACTTC. Amino acid sequence: CASLGGPYQETQYF.